A selection of T cell receptor beta chains follows, all from one sample in a study of T-cell reconstitution after alpha-beta-depleted transplantation in children. TCRdb fed the PCR reads into MiXCR, producing one record per CDR3 protein. Of hundreds of thousands of distinct CDR3 sequences listed, roughly 13% are singletons. Sequenced material: PBMCs, taken before TCRalphabeta/CD19-depleted stem cell transplant. Receptor source: a girl aged 2-15 years with congenital amegakaryocytic thrombocytopenia, due to receive a stem cell transplant. Both conserved end residues are part of each CDR3. Each record gives: V gene, D gene, J gene, clone size, CDR3 DNA, CDR3 protein. A D gene is named only where the DNA matches it firmly. Part of the rows lack a size; the others show once, few, many or a class for expanded clones.

TRBV7-9	-	TRBJ1-2	few	TGTGCCAGCAGCTTAGGGCGGAGGGACACCGTAAACTATGGCTACACCTTC	CASSLGRRDTVNYGYTF
TRBV29-1	TRBD2	TRBJ2-1	once	TGCAGCGTTTGGACTAGCGGTTACAATGAGCAGTTCTTC	CSVWTSGYNEQFF
TRBV12-3/TRBV12-4	TRBD2	TRBJ2-7	-	TGTGCCAGCAGTTTCGGCGGGAGAAGTATGAGCGAGCAGTACTTC	CASSFGGRSMSEQYF
TRBV6-1	-	TRBJ2-5	many	TGTGCCATCAGTGAAGCTGAGGGGATTAATGGGATGGGGACCCAGTACTTC	CAISEAEGINGMGTQYF
TRBV6-1	TRBD1	TRBJ2-7	many	TGTGCCAGCAGTACCCGGGACAGGGGTCGTCGCGAGCAGTACTTC	CASSTRDRGRREQYF
TRBV7-8	-	TRBJ1-1	many	TGTGCCAGCAATTTAGGCCTAGGGGCCACTGAAGCTTTCTTT	CASNLGLGATEAFF
TRBV20-1	-	TRBJ2-7	-	TGCAGTGCTTATACCTTTGGGGGGAGTGGGGACTCCTACGAGCAGTACTTC	CSAYTFGGSGDSYEQYF
TRBV12-3/TRBV12-4	-	TRBJ2-7	few	TGTGCCAGCAGCCCCTTCCAGGGAGGTGACGAGCAGTACTTC	CASSPFQGGDEQYF
TRBV2	TRBD1	TRBJ2-7	-	TGTGACAGCAGTGATGAGACAGGGGGTGACGAGCAGTACTTC	CDSSDETGGDEQYF
TRBV5-1	-	TRBJ2-3	few	TGCGCCAGCAGCTTCCAGTTGACAGATACGCAGTATTTT	CASSFQLTDTQYF
TRBV12-3/TRBV12-4	TRBD2	TRBJ2-5	many	TGTGCCAGCAGACGACTAGCGGGAGAGACCCAGTACTTC	CASRRLAGETQYF
TRBV18	-	TRBJ2-2	few	TGTGCCACCAGGGACTCGGTAAAGACGAACACCGGGGAGCTGTTTTTT	CATRDSVKTNTGELFF
TRBV14	-	TRBJ2-1	-	TGTGCCAGCACGGTGGGTCACTACAATGAGCAGTTCTTC	CASTVGHYNEQFF
TRBV20-1	TRBD1	TRBJ2-5	many	TGCAGTGCTGCAGGGACAGCAGAGACCCAGTACTTC	CSAAGTAETQYF
TRBV6-2/TRBV6-3	-	TRBJ2-3	-	TGTGCCAGCAGTTACTCGGGACGACTGGGAACCACAGATACGCAGTATTTT	CASSYSGRLGTTDTQYF
TRBV12-3/TRBV12-4	-	TRBJ2-1	many	TGTGCCAGCAGATACCACCTGAGCGGTCCATATTACAATGAGCAGTTCTTC	CASRYHLSGPYYNEQFF
TRBV6-1	-	TRBJ1-3	many	TGTGCCAGCAGTCGATCTCGGGAAGATGGAAACACCATATATTTT	CASSRSREDGNTIYF
TRBV3-1	TRBD2	TRBJ2-5	many	TGTGCCAGCAGCCAACTAGCGGGAGTAGAGACCCAGTACTTC	CASSQLAGVETQYF